The 5 T cell receptor beta chains below all came from one sample that was sequenced in a study of CD8 T cells in Susac syndrome. The RNA input was about 0.5 to 1 ug, and it was reverse transcribed with random hexamers. TCRdb passed the immunoSEQ multiplex PCR reads through MiXCR, listing each CDR3 protein once. The sample yields more than 200,000 distinct CDR3 sequences, about 94% seen once. Sequences were obtained from CD8+ T cells from PBMCs. All receptors derive from a human donor with multiple sclerosis.

The chain uses TRBV12-3 or TRBV12-4 and TRBJ2-1; TRBD2 matches at 8 bases. The CDR3 spans 14 residues. Unmatched junction bases numbered 5, after V lost 3 bases and J lost 7 bases. CDR3 in amino acids: CASSFSGTRNEQFF. In nucleotides, the CDR3 is TGTGCCAGCAGTTTCTCCGGGACTAGAAATGAGCAGTTCTTC.

This chain connects TRBV6-1 to TRBJ2-7, with 9 bases aligning to TRBD1. V lost 4 bases to trimming and J lost 1 base; unmatched junction nucleotides: 8. The CDR3 contains 16 residues. CDR1 and CDR2 (germline): MNHNS, SASEGT. For the CDR3, the DNA is TGTGCCAGCAGTGGTCCCGGGACAGGGAGGTCCTACGAGCAGTACTTC. Its protein is CASSGPGTGRSYEQYF.

The chain couples TRBV4-1 to TRBJ1-1; 11 bases align to TRBD1. The CDR3 runs to 15 residues. Germline assignment: CDR1 MGHRA and CDR2 YSYEKL. The J segment lost 5 bases and the V segment lost 3 bases, leaving 5 bases of the junction unmatched. CDR3 nucleotide sequence: TGCGCCAGCAGCCAGCCGGGACAGGGGGGAACTGAAGCTTTCTTT. The encoded protein is CASSQPGQGGTEAFF.

This chain links TRBV4-3 with TRBJ2-3; D might be TRBD2 (6 bases). The CDR3 contains 16 residues. V shed 0 bases and J shed 0 bases, with 10 bases lying between them. Looked up from germline, CDR1 is LGHNA and CDR2 is YSLEER. The DNA for the CDR3 is TGCGCCAGCAGCCAAGATTTGAGCGGGAGCACAGATACGCAGTATTTT. Its protein product is CASSQDLSGSTDTQYF.

The rearrangement uses TRBV7-9 and TRBJ2-1; D gene ambiguous. The V gene lost 1 base and the J gene lost 4 bases, with 14 bases spanning the gap. Looked up from germline, CDR1 is SEHNR and CDR2 is FQNEAQ (reference sequence). CDR3 length: 16 residues. CDR3 nucleotides: TGTGCCAGCAGCTTAGGTCCCTTTGAGGAATACAATGAGCAGTTCTTC. Its translation is CASSLGPFEEYNEQFF.